This note documents a single T cell receptor beta chain sequence. As yet, its antigen is unknown. The sample comes from a study of blood T cells in healthy people across ages. Background on the study: Capturing about one barcoded beta molecule per two T cells was achieved by template switching.

Together with a sample-barcoded 5' primer, a J-beta primer mix was included in a second PCR lasting about 7 to 11 cycles. Each single sample gave us at least 2.5 million CDR3-containing paired-end reads. Each CDR3 protein gets one entry after TCRdb re-called the 5' RACE reads with MiXCR. The profile shows about 730,000 distinct CDR3 sequences, roughly 41% of them singletons. This CDR3 comprises 15 residues. Trimming took off 1 base at V and 3 bases at J, with 12 bases between the two ends. CDR1 DFQATT and CDR2 SNEGSKA come from the germline V gene (reference sequence). Overall study results and limits: Estimates based on one million T cells were treated as lower bounds. There were more naive CD4+ cells and higher diversity in long-lived donors than in aged donors.

The clonotype originates from an older woman in good health. What was sequenced was blood. The chain combines TRBV20-1 with TRBJ2-2, with no clear D. As DNA, the CDR3 is TGCAGTGCTAGAGGGTCCGGGTGGGACACCGGGGAGCTGTTTTTT. This translates into CSARGSGWDTGELFF.